Listed below are T cell receptor beta chains from one sample, sequenced in a study of OX40 agonist ivuxolimab in advanced cancers. Here immunoSEQ multiplex PCR was the method, and the copy in TCRdb shows in-frame clones only, minus some. The sample gives under 70,000 clones, roughly 85% of which show up once; over 2% is in the top ten. Sequences were derived from CD4+ or CD8+ T cells sorted from blood, sampled in a trial of the OX40 agonist ivuxolimab. The source is an adult with an advanced solid tumor such as melanoma, head and neck, liver or kidney cancer. Each CDR3 is given with its conserved first and last residue. The D gene is left open where the match is weak. Size is stated for part of the rows, as once, few or many counts, or as a class when the clone is expanded.

medium-sized TRBJ1-6 TRBD1 TRBV11-2 CASSLESAGGYRSPLHF TGTGCCAGCAGCTTAGAGTCGGCAGGGGGCTACCGGTCACCCCTCCACTTT
. TRBJ2-3 . TRBV9 CASRREETDTQYF TGTGCCAGCAGACGCGAGGAGACAGATACGCAGTATTTT
few TRBJ1-2 . TRBV28 CASSSTPDIHYGYTF TGTGCCAGCAGTTCCACGCCCGACATTCACTATGGCTACACCTTC
. TRBJ2-3 TRBD2 TRBV6-5 CASSYKSGGHTDTQYF TGTGCCAGCAGTTACAAAAGCGGGGGCCACACAGATACGCAGTATTTT
. TRBJ2-1 TRBD1 TRBV7-9 CASSLAPIQGEPYNEQFF TGTGCCAGCAGCTTAGCCCCGATTCAGGGGGAACCTTACAATGAGCAGTTCTTC
. TRBJ1-5 TRBD1 TRBV30 CAWKGAINQPQHF TGTGCCTGGAAGGGGGCTATCAATCAGCCCCAGCATTTT
. TRBJ1-3 TRBD1 TRBV4-1 CASSQAGQGGLSGNTIYF TGCGCCAGCAGCCAAGCCGGACAGGGCGGACTCTCTGGAAACACCATATATTTT
. TRBJ2-7 TRBD2 TRBV4-2 CASSQEGTSGEYEQYF TGTGCCAGCAGCCAAGAGGGGACTAGCGGGGAGTACGAGCAGTACTTC
. TRBJ2-5 . TRBV15 CATSRWGGLGETQYF TGTGCCACCAGCAGATGGGGGGGGCTTGGAGAGACCCAGTACTTC
. TRBJ1-4 TRBD1 TRBV7-9 CASRTGTEKLFF TGTGCCAGTAGGACAGGGACTGAAAAACTGTTTTTT
. TRBJ2-3 TRBD2 TRBV7-3 CASSPGGGPTDTQYF TGTGCCAGCAGCCCTGGGGGAGGGCCAACAGATACGCAGTATTTT
. TRBJ1-5 . TRBV19 CASSIRQGRAQPQHF TGTGCCAGTAGTATAAGGCAGGGGAGGGCCCAGCCCCAGCATTTT
. TRBJ2-7 TRBD2 TRBV2 CASQWVAGGSDEQYF TGTGCCAGCCAATGGGTAGCGGGAGGTTCCGACGAGCAGTACTTC
. TRBJ2-7 TRBD1 TRBV5-1 CASSLGQEYEQYF TGCGCCAGCAGCCTAGGACAGGAATACGAGCAGTACTTC
. TRBJ2-7 . TRBV28 CASSPPVYEQYF TGTGCCAGCAGTCCCCCGGTCTACGAGCAGTACTTC
. TRBJ2-1 TRBD2 TRBV9 CASSVKFIGGILGGRAQDHEQFF TGTGCCAGCAGCGTAAAATTCATTGGTGGGATTCTGGGCGGGAGGGCCCAGGATCATGAGCAGTTCTTC
. TRBJ1-1 . TRBV5-1 CASSFAGSHTEAFF TGCGCCAGCAGCTTCGCGGGTTCCCACACTGAAGCTTTCTTT
. TRBJ1-1 . TRBV27 CASSRVGEPLMNTEAFF TGTGCCAGCAGCCGGGTGGGGGAACCCCTGATGAACACTGAAGCTTTCTTT
. TRBJ1-6 TRBD1 TRBV4-1 CASRDGQGDNSPLHF TGCGCCAGCAGGGACGGACAGGGCGATAATTCACCCCTCCACTTT
. TRBJ2-7 TRBD2 TRBV5-1 CASSNPGLNAYEQYF TGCGCCAGCAGTAACCCGGGACTAAATGCCTACGAGCAGTACTTC